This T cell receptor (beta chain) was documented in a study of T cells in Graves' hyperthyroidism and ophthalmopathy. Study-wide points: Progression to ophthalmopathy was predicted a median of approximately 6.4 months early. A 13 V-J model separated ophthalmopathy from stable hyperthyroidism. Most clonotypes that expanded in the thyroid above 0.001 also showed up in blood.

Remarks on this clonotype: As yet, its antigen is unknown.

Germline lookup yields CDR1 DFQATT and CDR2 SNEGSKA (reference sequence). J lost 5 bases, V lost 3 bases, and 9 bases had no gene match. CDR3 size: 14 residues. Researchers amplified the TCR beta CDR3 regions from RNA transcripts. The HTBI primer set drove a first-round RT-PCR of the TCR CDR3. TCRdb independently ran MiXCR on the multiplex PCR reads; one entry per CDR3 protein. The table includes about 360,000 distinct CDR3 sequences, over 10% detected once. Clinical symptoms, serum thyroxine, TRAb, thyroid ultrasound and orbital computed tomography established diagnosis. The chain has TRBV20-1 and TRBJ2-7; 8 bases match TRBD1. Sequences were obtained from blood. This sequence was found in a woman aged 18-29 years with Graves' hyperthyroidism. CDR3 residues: CSARPPETGDEQYF. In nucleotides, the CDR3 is TGCAGTGCTAGGCCCCCGGAGACAGGGGACGAGCAGTACTTC.